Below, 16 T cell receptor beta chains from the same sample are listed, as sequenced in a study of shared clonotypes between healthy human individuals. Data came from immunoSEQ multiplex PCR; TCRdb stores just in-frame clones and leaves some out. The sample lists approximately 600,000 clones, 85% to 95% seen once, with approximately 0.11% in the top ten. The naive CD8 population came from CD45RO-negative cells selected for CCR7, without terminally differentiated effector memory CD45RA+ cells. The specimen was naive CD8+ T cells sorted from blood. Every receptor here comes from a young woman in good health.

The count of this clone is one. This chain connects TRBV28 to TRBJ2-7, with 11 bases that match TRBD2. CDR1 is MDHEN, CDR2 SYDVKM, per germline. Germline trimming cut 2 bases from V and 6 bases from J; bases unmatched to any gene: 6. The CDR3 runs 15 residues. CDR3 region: CASSLILAGVLEQYF. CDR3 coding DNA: TGTGCCAGCAGTTTAATACTAGCGGGAGTTCTCGAGCAGTACTTC.

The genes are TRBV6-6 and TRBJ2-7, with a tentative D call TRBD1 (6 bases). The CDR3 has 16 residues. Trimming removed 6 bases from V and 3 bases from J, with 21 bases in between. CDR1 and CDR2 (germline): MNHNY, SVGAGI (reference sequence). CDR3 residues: CASSPSYGQKSYEQYF. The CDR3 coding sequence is TGTGCCAGCAGCCCGTCCTATGGACAGAAGAGCTACGAGCAGTACTTC.

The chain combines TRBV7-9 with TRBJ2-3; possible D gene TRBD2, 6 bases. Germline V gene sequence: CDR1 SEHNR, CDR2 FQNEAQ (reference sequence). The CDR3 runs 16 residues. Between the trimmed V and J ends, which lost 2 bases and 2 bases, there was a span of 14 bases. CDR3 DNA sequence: TGTGCCAGCAGCTTACCCCGCCCTAGCGCCACAGATACGCAGTATTTT. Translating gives CASSLPRPSATDTQYF.

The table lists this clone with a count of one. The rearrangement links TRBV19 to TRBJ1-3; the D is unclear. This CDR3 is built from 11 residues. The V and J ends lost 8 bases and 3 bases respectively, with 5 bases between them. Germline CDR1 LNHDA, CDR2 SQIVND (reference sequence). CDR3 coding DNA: TGTGCCAGTGCCTATGGAAACACCATATATTTT. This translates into CASAYGNTIYF.

CDR3 residues: CASSPGQGFEEQYF. CDR3 coding DNA: TGCGCCAGCAGTCCGGGACAGGGTTTTGAAGAGCAGTACTTC. The chain employs TRBV10-1 and TRBJ2-7; 9 nucleotides agree with TRBD1. With V trimmed by 5 bases and J by 7 bases, 9 bases remained unmatched. This CDR3 spans 14 amino acids. CDR1 and CDR2 (germline): WNHNN, SYGVQD (reference sequence).

The CDR3 DNA sequence: TGCGCCAGCAGCCACCCTAGAGGGGGACTAGACGATGAGCAGTTCTTC. It translates to CASSHPRGGLDDEQFF. The chain uses TRBV4-1 and TRBJ2-1; 8 bases line up with TRBD2. This CDR3 is built from 16 residues. The V gene's germline CDR1 is MGHRA and CDR2 YSYEKL. After removal of 3 bases from V and 8 bases from J, the junction contained 12 bases not matched to a gene.

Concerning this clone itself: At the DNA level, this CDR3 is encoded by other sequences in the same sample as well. CDR3 in amino acids: CASSYSGGEAFF. CDR3 nucleotide sequence: TGTGCCAGCAGTTACTCGGGAGGTGAAGCTTTCTTT. The V call is TRBV6-5, the J call TRBJ1-1; D not resolved. There are 12 residues in the CDR3. Germline V lookup: CDR1 MNHEY, CDR2 SVGAGI. Between the trimmed V and J ends, which lost 0 bases and 7 bases, there was a span of 6 bases.

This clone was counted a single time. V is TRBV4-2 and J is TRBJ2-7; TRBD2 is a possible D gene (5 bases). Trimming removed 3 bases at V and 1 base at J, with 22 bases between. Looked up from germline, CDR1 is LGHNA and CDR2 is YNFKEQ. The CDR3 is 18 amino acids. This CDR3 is CASSQGDMEDIKSYEQYF. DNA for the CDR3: TGTGCCAGCAGCCAGGGTGACATGGAGGATATAAAATCCTACGAGCAGTACTTC.

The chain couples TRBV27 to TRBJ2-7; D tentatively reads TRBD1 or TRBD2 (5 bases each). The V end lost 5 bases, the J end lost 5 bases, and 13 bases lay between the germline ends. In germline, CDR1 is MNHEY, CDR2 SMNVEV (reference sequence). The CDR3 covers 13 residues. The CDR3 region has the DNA TGTGCCAGCAGTCTAGCAGGGTTGAACGAGCAGTACTTC. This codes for CASSLAGLNEQYF.

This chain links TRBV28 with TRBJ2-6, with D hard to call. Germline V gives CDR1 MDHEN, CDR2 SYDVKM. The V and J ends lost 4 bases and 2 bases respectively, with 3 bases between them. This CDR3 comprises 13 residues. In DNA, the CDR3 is TGTGCCAGCAGTTCCCCTGGGGCCAACGTCCTGACTTTC. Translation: CASSSPGANVLTF.

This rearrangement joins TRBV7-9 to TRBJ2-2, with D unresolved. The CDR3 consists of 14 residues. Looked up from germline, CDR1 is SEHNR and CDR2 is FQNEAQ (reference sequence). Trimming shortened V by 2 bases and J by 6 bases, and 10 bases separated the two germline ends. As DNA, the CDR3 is TGTGCCAGCAGCTTACCCCTTAGGGCCGGGGAGCTGTTTTTT. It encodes CASSLPLRAGELFF.

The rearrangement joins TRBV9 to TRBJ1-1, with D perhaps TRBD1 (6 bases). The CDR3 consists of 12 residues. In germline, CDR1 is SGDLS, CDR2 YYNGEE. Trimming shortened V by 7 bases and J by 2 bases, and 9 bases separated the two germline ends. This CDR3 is CASGQSNTEAFF. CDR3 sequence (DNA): TGTGCCAGCGGACAGTCAAACACTGAAGCTTTCTTT.

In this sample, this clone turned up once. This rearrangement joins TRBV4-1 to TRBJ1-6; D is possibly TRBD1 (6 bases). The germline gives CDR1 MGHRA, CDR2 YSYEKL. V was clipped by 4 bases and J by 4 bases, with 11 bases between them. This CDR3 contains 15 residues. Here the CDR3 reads CASSLGQSYNSPLHF. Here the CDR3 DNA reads TGCGCCAGCAGCCTCGGACAGTCGTATAATTCACCCCTCCACTTT.

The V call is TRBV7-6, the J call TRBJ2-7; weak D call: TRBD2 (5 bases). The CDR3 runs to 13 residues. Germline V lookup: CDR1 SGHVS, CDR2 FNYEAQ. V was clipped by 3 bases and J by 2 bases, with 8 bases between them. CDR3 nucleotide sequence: TGTGCCAGCAGCTTTGGACTCGCCTACGAGCAGTACTTC. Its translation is CASSFGLAYEQYF.

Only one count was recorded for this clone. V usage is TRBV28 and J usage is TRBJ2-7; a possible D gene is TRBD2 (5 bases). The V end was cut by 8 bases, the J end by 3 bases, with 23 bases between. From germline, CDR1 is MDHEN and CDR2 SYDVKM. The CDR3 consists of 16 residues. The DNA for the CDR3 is TGTGCCAGCCAATCTTCGGACGGGAACCTTCGCTACGAGCAGTACTTC. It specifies CASQSSDGNLRYEQYF.

CDR3 nucleotides: TGTGCCAGCGTTTTCGGGTACGAGCAGTACTTC. Residues: CASVFGYEQYF. The rearrangement links TRBV2 to TRBJ2-7; the D is unclear. From germline, CDR1 is SNHLY and CDR2 FYNNEI. Trimming removed 8 bases from V and 4 bases from J, with 9 bases in between. The CDR3 totals 11 residues.